These 7 T cell receptor beta chains were all obtained from the same sample, sequenced in a study of T cell responses to AZD1222 COVID-19 vaccine. Sequencing used immunoSEQ multiplex PCR; TCRdb keeps in-frame clones, though not all of them. The sample includes over 100,000 clones, roughly 90% of them seen just once. The sample in question was peripheral blood, obtained on day 0 of AZD1222 vaccination. These receptors originate from an adult in good health.

J is TRBJ2-3 and V is TRBV28; TRBD2 agrees at 12 bases. Germline assignment: CDR1 MDHEN and CDR2 SYDVKM. V gave up 10 bases and J gave up 6 bases; unmatched junction bases: 8. This CDR3 has 14 amino acids. The CDR3 sequence: CATVTSGSWDTQYF. In DNA, the CDR3 is TGTGCCACCGTGACTAGCGGGAGTTGGGATACGCAGTATTTT.

The V gene is TRBV6-5, the J gene TRBJ1-1; maybe TRBD1 (5 bases). V was pared by 2 bases and J by 3 bases, with 10 bases between. Germline V CDR1 and CDR2: MNHEY, SVGAGI. This CDR3 contains 14 residues. CDR3 sequence (DNA): TGTGCCAGCAGTTACACGGACAAAGACACTGAAGCTTTCTTT. Translating it yields CASSYTDKDTEAFF.

The chain couples TRBV7-6 to TRBJ2-3, with a weak D call TRBD2 (6 bases). Trimming removed 1 base from V and 0 bases from J, with 8 bases in between. CDR1 and CDR2 (germline): SGHVS, FNYEAQ. CDR3 length: 15 residues. CDR3 residues: CASSLEGGSTDTQYF. As DNA, the CDR3 is TGTGCCAGCAGCTTAGAGGGAGGCAGCACAGATACGCAGTATTTT.

The V call is TRBV10-1, the J call TRBJ1-5; tentative D call: TRBD1 (5 bases). Per the germline V gene, CDR1 is WNHNN and CDR2 is SYGVQD (reference sequence). Trimming stripped 2 bases from V and 3 bases from J, with 8 bases between. The CDR3 has 14 amino acids. The CDR3 DNA follows: TGCGCCAGCAGTGAGGGGGCCTTCAATCAGCCCCAGCATTTT. Translating gives CASSEGAFNQPQHF.

The chain carries TRBV5-5 and TRBJ2-1; D remains unclear. The CDR3 has 14 amino acids. CDR1 and CDR2 (germline): SGHKS, YYEKEE (reference sequence). The V gene lost 0 bases and the J gene lost 3 bases, with 7 bases spanning the gap. The CDR3 DNA is TGTGCCAGCAGCTTGGGACGGAACTACAATGAGCAGTTCTTC. It translates to CASSLGRNYNEQFF.

The chain uses TRBV6-1 and TRBJ2-7; 9 bases align to TRBD1. The CDR3 has 18 amino acids. V lost 4 bases, J lost 0 bases, and 13 bases stayed unmatched. Germline lookup yields CDR1 MNHNS and CDR2 SASEGT. The CDR3: CASSGWDRDTLSSYEQYF. CDR3 nucleotide sequence: TGTGCCAGCAGTGGTTGGGACAGGGACACCTTGAGCTCCTACGAGCAGTACTTC.

For the CDR3, the DNA is TGTGCCAGCAGCCAATCGGATACGCAGTATTTT. It codes for CASSQSDTQYF. The V gene is TRBV3-1 (or the pseudogene TRBV3-2), the J gene TRBJ2-3; D is undetermined. This CDR3 spans 11 amino acids. Trimming shortened V by 2 bases and J by 6 bases, and 3 bases separated the two germline ends. The germline CDR1 and CDR2 sequences are LGHDT and YNNKEL (reference sequence).